This TCR beta chain was observed in a study of OX40 agonist ivuxolimab in advanced cancers. Sequenced by immunoSEQ multiplex PCR; TCRdb stores in-frame clones only, minus some. The sample lists tens of thousands of clones; about 91% were seen once. Sampling times: baseline, cycle 4 day 1, cycle 7 day 1. The CDR3 consists of 17 residues. Trimming cost V 3 bases and J 4 bases, with 21 bases left between them. The germline gives CDR1 LNHDA, CDR2 SQIVND (reference sequence). The sample consisted of CD4+ or CD8+ T cells sorted from blood, taken in a trial of the OX40 agonist ivuxolimab. The chain uses TRBV19 and TRBJ1-2; D remains unclear. The receptor was isolated from an adult with an advanced solid tumor such as melanoma, head and neck, liver or kidney cancer. The DNA for the CDR3 is TGTGCCAGTAGTATTGAGCCGGACTTCGGGCTGTTCTATGGCTACACCTTC. This gives the protein CASSIEPDFGLFYGYTF. Supplemented by reference TRBV19 and TRBJ1-2, the full variable domain reads DGGITQSPKYLFRKEGQNVTLSCEQNLNHDAMYWYRQDPGQGLRLIYYSQIVNDFQKGDIAEGYSVSREKKESFPLTVTSAQKNPTAFYLCASSIEPDFGLFYGYTFGSGTRLTVV.